This T cell receptor beta chain originates from a study of blood T cells in healthy people across ages. For this clonotype: Its antigen is undetermined.

Then a second PCR, running roughly 6 to 11 cycles, was carried out with a sample-barcoded 5' primer and a J-beta primer mix. TCRdb called the 5' RACE reads again in MiXCR, with one record for every CDR3 protein. The sample lists approximately 690,000 distinct CDR3 sequences, around 54% seen once, with 30% to 45% in the top ten. The CDR3 consists of 14 residues. The V end was cut by 2 bases, the J end by 8 bases, with 15 bases between. The germline gives CDR1 SNHLY, CDR2 FYNNEI. Study-level points and caveats: Naive T cell percentage showed a strong correlation with the diversity of TCR beta. CMV status of donors was not determined, possibly confounding expanded clonotype changes. Comparison with aged donors showed that long-lived donors had more naive CD4+ cells and higher diversity.

This chain uses TRBV2 with TRBJ1-2, with no clear D. The receptor's source is a man aged 60 to 69 in good health. The sequencing sample was made of blood. The CDR3 DNA follows: TGTGCCAGCAGTGAAACCCCAACCAGGCCGGGCTACACCTTC. It codes for CASSETPTRPGYTF. Drawing the rest from reference TRBV2 and TRBJ1-2, the complete variable domain is EPEVTQTPSHQVTQMGQEVILRCVPISNHLYFYWYRQILGQKVEFLVSFYNNEISEKSEIFDDQFSVERPDGSNFTLKIRSTKLEDSAMYFCASSETPTRPGYTFGSGTRLTVV.